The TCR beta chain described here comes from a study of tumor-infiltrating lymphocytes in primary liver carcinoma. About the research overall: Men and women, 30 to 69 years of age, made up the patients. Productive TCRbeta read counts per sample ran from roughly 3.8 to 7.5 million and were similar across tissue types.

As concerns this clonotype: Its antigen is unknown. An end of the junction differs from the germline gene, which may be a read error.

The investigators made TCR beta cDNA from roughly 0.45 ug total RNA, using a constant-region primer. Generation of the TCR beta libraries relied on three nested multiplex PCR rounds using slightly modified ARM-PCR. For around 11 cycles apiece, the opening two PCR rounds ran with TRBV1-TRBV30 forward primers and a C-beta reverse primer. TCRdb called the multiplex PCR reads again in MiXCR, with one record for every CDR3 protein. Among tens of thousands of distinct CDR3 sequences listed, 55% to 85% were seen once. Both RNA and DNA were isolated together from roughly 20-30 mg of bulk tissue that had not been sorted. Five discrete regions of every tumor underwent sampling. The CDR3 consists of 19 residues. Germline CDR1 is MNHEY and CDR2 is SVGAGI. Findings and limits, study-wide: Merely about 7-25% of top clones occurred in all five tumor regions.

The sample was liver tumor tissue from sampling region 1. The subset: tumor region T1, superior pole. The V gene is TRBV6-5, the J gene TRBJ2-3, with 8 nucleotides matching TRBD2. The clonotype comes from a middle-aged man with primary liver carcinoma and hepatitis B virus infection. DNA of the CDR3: TGTGCCAGCAGTACACCCAACTTAGCGGGAAGTTCCCTCACAAATACGCAGTATTTT. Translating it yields CASSTPNLAGSSLTNTQYF.